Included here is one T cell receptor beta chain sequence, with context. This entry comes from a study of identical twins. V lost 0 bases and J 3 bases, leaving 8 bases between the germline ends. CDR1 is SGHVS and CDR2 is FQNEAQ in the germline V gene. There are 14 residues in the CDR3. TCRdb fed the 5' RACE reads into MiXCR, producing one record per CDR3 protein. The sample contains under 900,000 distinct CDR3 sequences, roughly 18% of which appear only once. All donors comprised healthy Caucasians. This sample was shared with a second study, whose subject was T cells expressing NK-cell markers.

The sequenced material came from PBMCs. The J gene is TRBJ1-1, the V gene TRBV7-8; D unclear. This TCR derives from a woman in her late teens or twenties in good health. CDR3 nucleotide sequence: TGTGCCAGCAGCTTAGCAGGGAGGTACACTGAAGCTTTCTTT. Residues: CASSLAGRYTEAFF.